These 9 T cell receptor beta chains came from one sample sequenced in a study of cytomegalovirus exposure and HLA in healthy donors. This PCR relied on a set of 60 Vbeta primers and 13 Jbeta primers. Measured with immunoSEQ multiplex PCR; TCRdb has only the in-frame clones, and not every one. The repertoire table contains tens of thousands of clones. Sequences were obtained from PBMCs. The origin of the receptors is a man aged 40-55 years in good health and CMV-seropositive.

This sequence joins TRBV9 and TRBJ2-4; 8 nucleotides align to TRBD1. The CDR3 loop spans 14 amino acids. Germline loops: CDR1 SGDLS, CDR2 YYNGEE. V shed 0 bases, J shed 9 bases, and the junction held 5 bases outside the gene matches. For the CDR3, the DNA is TGTGCCAGCAGCGTAGACTCAGGGGGCAGCATTCAGTACTTC. Translation: CASSVDSGGSIQYF.

The V call is TRBV15, the J call TRBJ1-5; the D is unclear. Germline-derived CDR1 and CDR2 are LNHNV and YYDKDF (reference sequence). Trimming took off 3 bases at V and 9 bases at J, with 9 bases between the two ends. This CDR3 region has 12 residues. The CDR3 here is CATSSEVGPQHF. DNA of the CDR3: TGTGCCACCAGCAGCGAGGTTGGGCCCCAGCATTTT.

The chain links TRBV25-1 to TRBJ2-6; TRBD1 aligns across 8 bases. Germline CDR1 MGHDK, CDR2 SYGVNS. The CDR3 covers 17 residues. The junction had 6 bases not matched to a gene; V was cut back by 3 bases and J by 2 bases. The CDR3 DNA reads TGTGCCAGCAGTGAGACCGTGACAGGGGCTGGGGCCAACGTCCTGACTTTC. This codes for CASSETVTGAGANVLTF. The complete variable domain, with remaining parts taken from reference TRBV25-1 and TRBJ2-6, reads EADIYQTPRYLVIGTGKKITLECSQTMGHDKMYWYQQDPGMELHLIHYSYGVNSTEKGDLSSESTVSRIRTEHFPLTLESARPSHTSQYLCASSETVTGAGANVLTFGAGSRLTVL.

The V gene is TRBV19, the J gene TRBJ1-1, with 9 bases aligning to TRBD1. The CDR3 runs 16 residues. CDR1 and CDR2 from the germline V gene are LNHDA and SQIVND (reference sequence). V trimming: 8 bases; J trimming: 6 bases; junction bases outside the gene matches: 16. The CDR3 nucleotides are TGTGCCAGTGAGGACAGGGGAGGAGGACGGAGCGCTGAAGCTTTCTTT. Protein sequence: CASEDRGGGRSAEAFF.

The chain combines TRBV7-2 with TRBJ1-1, with D maybe TRBD1 (5 bases). The CDR3 has 14 amino acids. Germline assignment: CDR1 SGHTA and CDR2 FQGNSA. V lost 8 bases, J lost 0 bases, and 13 bases lay in between. The CDR3 loop is CASAWGGVNTEAFF. CDR3 DNA: TGTGCCAGCGCTTGGGGGGGAGTGAACACTGAAGCTTTCTTT.

The chain employs TRBV19 and TRBJ2-3; D ambiguous. Trimming pared 9 bases from V and 2 bases from J, leaving 9 bases between. The CDR3 totals 12 residues. Germline values: CDR1 LNHDA, CDR2 SQIVND (reference sequence). CDR3 loop: CASRLNTDTQYF. The CDR3 DNA follows: TGTGCCAGCCGACTCAACACAGATACGCAGTATTTT.

The chain recombines TRBV7-2 with TRBJ2-2, with TRBD1 matching over 11 bases. The germline gives CDR1 SGHTA, CDR2 FQGNSA. The CDR3 is 17 residues long. Trimming at V came to 8 bases and at J to 5 bases, leaving 13 bases not matched to a gene. The CDR3 reads CASRPRVGTGGTGELFF. CDR3 DNA: TGTGCCAGCCGCCCGCGGGTCGGGACAGGGGGTACCGGGGAGCTGTTTTTT.

This chain uses TRBV28 with TRBJ2-7; TRBD1 agrees at 8 bases. With 4 bases clipped from V and 3 bases from J, the junction kept 8 bases outside the gene matches. Per germline, CDR1 MDHEN and CDR2 SYDVKM. This CDR3 is built from 15 residues. CDR3 sequence reads: CASSSGDRTIYEQYF. The CDR3 bases are TGTGCCAGCAGTTCCGGGGACAGGACAATCTACGAGCAGTACTTC.

The rearrangement joins TRBV2 to TRBJ1-5, with 7 bases lining up with TRBD1. The CDR3 has 14 amino acids. The V gene end was trimmed by 11 bases and the J gene end by 2 bases; junction bases not matched to a gene: 9. Germline CDR1 is SNHLY and CDR2 is FYNNEI. The CDR3 DNA follows: TGTGCCTCCCGACAGGGCCAGGGCAATCAGCCCCAGCATTTT. It yields the protein CASRQGQGNQPQHF.